One and the same sample provided the 10 T cell receptor beta chains below, sequenced in a study of blood T cell repertoires in COVID-19. This table comes from immunoSEQ multiplex PCR, and its TCRdb copy is limited to in-frame clones, with some not included. The sample has roughly 250,000 clones; 86% are singletons. The sample consisted of PBMCs or T cells enriched from blood (not recorded which). All receptors derive from a woman aged 45 to 65 who had recovered from COVID-19.

The genes are TRBV5-5 and TRBJ1-2; 7 nucleotides align to TRBD1. V lost 4 bases to trimming and J lost 6 bases; unmatched junction nucleotides: 9. The CDR3 has 14 amino acids. The germline V gene has CDR1 SGHKS and CDR2 YYEKEE (reference sequence). CDR3 region: CASSLQDRVDGYTF. The CDR3 region has the DNA TGTGCCAGCAGCCTTCAAGACAGGGTAGATGGCTACACCTTC.

This clone was recorded once. The V call is TRBV2, the J call TRBJ1-2; D is ambiguous. This CDR3 comprises 17 residues. Germline V gives CDR1 SNHLY, CDR2 FYNNEI. V shed 5 bases and J shed 5 bases, with 24 bases lying between them. The CDR3 DNA follows: TGTGCCAGCAGTAACCCCGTGGCTCTCTCTGTGGTGTATGGCTACACCTTC. This codes for CASSNPVALSVVYGYTF. Supplemented by reference TRBV2 and TRBJ1-2, the full variable domain reads EPEVTQTPSHQVTQMGQEVILRCVPISNHLYFYWYRQILGQKVEFLVSFYNNEISEKSEIFDDQFSVERPDGSNFTLKIRSTKLEDSAMYFCASSNPVALSVVYGYTFGSGTRLTVV.

V usage is TRBV3-1 (or the pseudogene TRBV3-2) and J usage is TRBJ1-6; 7 nucleotides align to TRBD1. In germline, CDR1 is LGHDT, CDR2 YNNKEL (reference sequence). This CDR3 comprises 14 residues. J gave up 7 bases and V 1 base, and 1 base lay outside the gene matches. The CDR3 DNA reads as TGTGCCAGCAGCCAAGGACAGGGAAATTCACCCCTCCACTTT. Its protein is CASSQGQGNSPLHF.

The CDR3 DNA sequence: TGTGCCAGCCGCCGGGACAGAGACACCGGGGAGCTGTTTTTT. It specifies CASRRDRDTGELFF. This chain uses TRBV19 with TRBJ2-2, with 7 nucleotides matching TRBD1. The junction had 7 bases not matched to a gene; V was cut back by 9 bases and J by 3 bases. In germline, CDR1 is LNHDA, CDR2 SQIVND (reference sequence). CDR3 length: 14 amino acids.

The chain employs TRBV28 and TRBJ1-5, with 7 bases fitting TRBD1. With V trimmed by 9 bases and J by 2 bases, 13 bases remained unmatched. There are 16 residues in the CDR3. The germline gives CDR1 MDHEN, CDR2 SYDVKM. CDR3 DNA: TGTGCCAGTAGGTCCCCAAGACAGGGCGGCAATCAGCCCCAGCATTTT. This gives the protein CASRSPRQGGNQPQHF.

This sequence joins TRBV15 and TRBJ2-2; weak D call: TRBD1 (6 bases). CDR1 is LNHNV, CDR2 YYDKDF, per germline (reference sequence). The CDR3 has 15 amino acids. V lost 0 bases and J lost 2, with 7 bases in between. The CDR3 spells CATSRDGTNTGELFF. In DNA form, the CDR3 reads TGTGCCACCAGCAGAGATGGGACAAACACCGGGGAGCTGTTTTTT.

This clone has a handful of counts. The gene calls are TRBV18 and TRBJ2-2; maybe TRBD2 (6 bases). V dropped 1 base and J dropped 1 base, with 10 bases sitting between them. The germline gives CDR1 KGHSH, CDR2 LQKENI. The CDR3 extends over 16 amino acids. In DNA form, the CDR3 reads TGTGCCAGCTCACCACGGGAAGCGGGGAACACCGGGGAGCTGTTTTTT. Its translation: CASSPREAGNTGELFF.

The chain couples TRBV28 to TRBJ2-1; maybe TRBD2 (6 bases). Germline V gene lookup returns CDR1 MDHEN and CDR2 SYDVKM. V was shortened by 7 bases and J by 11 bases, with 24 bases between the two germline ends. The CDR3 contains 15 residues. CDR3 sequence reads: CASTLGLGSTMQQFF. The CDR3 nucleotides read TGTGCCAGCACCCTGGGACTGGGATCGACAATGCAGCAGTTCTTC.

The rearrangement links TRBV6-1 to TRBJ2-1, with D maybe TRBD1 (5 bases). Germline CDR1 and CDR2: MNHNS and SASEGT. The CDR3 consists of 13 residues. With 1 base removed from V and 9 bases from J, the gap between germline ends came to 10 bases. The CDR3 nucleotides read TGTGCCAGCAGTGAAGTTCCCACAGGTGAGCAGTTCTTC. Encoded protein: CASSEVPTGEQFF.

Only one count was recorded for this clone. This chain uses TRBV11-2 with TRBJ2-5; D uncertain. In germline, CDR1 is SGHAT, CDR2 FQNNGV. The CDR3 is 11 residues long. The V end was cut by 3 bases, the J end by 5 bases, with 4 bases between. The CDR3 coding sequence is TGTGCCAGCAGCTTTTATGAGACCCAGTACTTC. It specifies CASSFYETQYF.